Following are 8 T cell receptor beta chains from one sample sequenced in a study of tumor-infiltrating lymphocytes in primary liver carcinoma. Researchers drew blood RNA from unsorted whole blood and extracted germline DNA as well. A primer in the constant region served to generate TCR beta cDNA from 500 ng of total RNA. Libraries of TCR beta came from three nested multiplex PCR rounds with slightly modified ARM-PCR. Both of the initial two PCR rounds ran for approximately 10 cycles and employed TRBV1-TRBV30 forward primers alongside a C-beta reverse primer. TCRdb re-analysed the multiplex PCR reads in MiXCR, keeping a single row per CDR3 protein. Altogether 330,000 or so distinct CDR3 sequences are present, roughly 61% being singletons, with the ten largest covering about 6%. The sample consisted of peripheral blood. These receptors were obtained from a man in his forties or fifties with primary liver carcinoma and hepatitis B virus infection.

On this clonotype itself: At one end, the junction sequence differs from germline, possibly due to a read error. The V and J genes are TRBV11-2 and TRBJ2-3, with TRBD2 as a possible D gene (6 bases). CDR3 length: 14 residues. Germline values: CDR1 SGHAT, CDR2 FQNNGV. CDR3 amino acids: CARSSNGRTDTQYF. Written as DNA, the CDR3 is TGTGCCAGGAGCTCAAACGGGAGAACAGATACGCAGTATTTT.

Turning to this clonotype: Lacking the conserved final phenylalanine or tryptophan, this CDR3 likely reflects a read error. Because the CDR3's place on the DNA is in doubt, the DNA is left out and the CDR3 is given as listed by TCRdb. This chain uses TRBV11-2 with TRBJ2-7; TRBD1, as called in the table, went unchecked against the DNA. Germline lookup yields CDR1 SGHAT and CDR2 FQNNGV. The CDR3 adds up to 14 amino acids, both ends counted. The CDR3 reads CASMNRGFSYEQCL.

The chain uses TRBV10-3 and TRBJ2-4; D is possibly TRBD2 (6 bases). Germline V lookup: CDR1 ENHRY, CDR2 SYGVKD. V shed 9 bases and J shed 6 bases, with 12 bases lying between them. This CDR3 spans 12 amino acids. In DNA form, the CDR3 reads TGTGCCATGAGCGGGCCTGGAAACATTCAGTACTTC. Translating it yields CAMSGPGNIQYF.

This clonotype appeared many times. The rearrangement uses TRBV29-1 and TRBJ2-4; 8 bases line up with TRBD2. The CDR3 contains 16 residues. Germline CDR1 reads SQVTM; CDR2 reads ANQGSEA. The J segment lost 7 bases and the V segment lost 8 bases, leaving 19 bases of the junction unmatched. CDR3 DNA: TGCAGCTGCCGGGGGGGTATCAGCGGGAGAGGGAACATTCAGTACTTC. It specifies CSCRGGISGRGNIQYF.

The chain couples TRBV7-9 to TRBJ1-4; D is undetermined. This CDR3 comprises 12 residues. The V end lost 7 bases, the J end lost 8 bases, and 11 bases lay between the germline ends. CDR1 is SEHNR and CDR2 is FQNEAQ in the germline V gene (reference sequence). This CDR3 reads CASTGISEKLFF. Here the CDR3 DNA reads TGTGCCAGCACTGGGATTTCCGAAAAACTGTTTTTT. Filled out from reference TRBV7-9 and TRBJ1-4, the complete variable domain reads DTGVSQNPRHKITKRGQNVTFRCDPISEHNRLYWYRQTLGQGPEFLTYFQNEAQLEKSRLLSDRFSAERPKGSFSTLEIQRTEQGDSAMYLCASTGISEKLFFGSGTQLSVL.

This rearrangement joins TRBV5-1 to TRBJ2-1; TRBD2 matches at 11 bases. The CDR3 totals 16 residues. CDR1 is SGHRS, CDR2 YFSETQ, per germline. V was pared by 4 bases and J by 6 bases, with 9 bases of the junction left unmatched. The CDR3 is CASSTTGLAVLNEQFF. CDR3 bases: TGCGCCAGCAGCACTACGGGACTAGCGGTGCTCAATGAGCAGTTCTTC.

Concerning this clonotype: Its ends do not fully match the called genes, so a read error is possible. V is TRBV29-1 and J is TRBJ2-7, with TRBD1 matching over 9 bases. Germline V lookup: CDR1 SQVTM, CDR2 ANQGSEA. The CDR3 totals 16 residues. CDR3 protein: CSVEEGAGTGTDEHYF. Written as DNA, the CDR3 is TGCAGCGTTGAAGAAGGCGCCGGGACAGGGACGGACGAGCATTACTTC.

A word on this clonotype: Sequence at one end of the junction differs from germline and may be a read error. The chain uses TRBV11-2 and TRBJ1-5, with a possible D match to TRBD1 (5 bases). This CDR3 spans 14 amino acids. Germline lookup yields CDR1 SGHAT and CDR2 FQNNGV. CDR3 amino acids: CVSSFDGGGQPKHF. DNA for the CDR3: TGTGTCAGCAGCTTCGATGGGGGTGGTCAGCCCAAGCATTTT.